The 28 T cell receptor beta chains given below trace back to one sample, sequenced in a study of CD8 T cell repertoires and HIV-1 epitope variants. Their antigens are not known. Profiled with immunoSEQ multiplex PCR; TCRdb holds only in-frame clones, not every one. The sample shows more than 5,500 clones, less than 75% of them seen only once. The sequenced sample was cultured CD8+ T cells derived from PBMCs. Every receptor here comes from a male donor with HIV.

In nucleotides, the CDR3 is TGTGCCAGCACCTCAAGGGCAGGGATGAGTGAAAAACTGTTTTTT. This gives the protein CASTSRAGMSEKLFF. V is TRBV28 and J is TRBJ1-4; possibly TRBD1 for D (5 bases). The V end lost 7 bases, the J end lost 7 bases, and 19 bases lay between the germline ends. The CDR3 runs to 15 residues. The germline gives CDR1 MDHEN, CDR2 SYDVKM.

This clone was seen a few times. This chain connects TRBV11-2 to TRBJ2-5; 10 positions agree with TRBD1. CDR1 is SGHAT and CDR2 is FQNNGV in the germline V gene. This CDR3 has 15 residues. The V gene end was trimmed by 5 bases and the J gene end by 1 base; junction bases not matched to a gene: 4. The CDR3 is CASSQGTGAQETQYF. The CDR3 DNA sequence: TGTGCCAGCAGCCAGGGGACAGGGGCCCAAGAGACCCAGTACTTC.

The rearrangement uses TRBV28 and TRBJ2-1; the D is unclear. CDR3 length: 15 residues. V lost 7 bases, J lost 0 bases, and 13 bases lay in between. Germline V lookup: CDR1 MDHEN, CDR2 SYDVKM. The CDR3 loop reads CASTYGPSSYNEQFF. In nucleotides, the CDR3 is TGTGCCAGCACTTATGGCCCGAGCTCCTACAATGAGCAGTTCTTC.

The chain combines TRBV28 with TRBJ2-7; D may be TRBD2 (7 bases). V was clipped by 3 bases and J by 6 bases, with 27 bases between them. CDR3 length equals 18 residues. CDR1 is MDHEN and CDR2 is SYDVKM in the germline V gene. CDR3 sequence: CASSFRLAEGGTPIEQYF. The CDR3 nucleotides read TGTGCCAGCAGTTTCCGGCTAGCGGAAGGGGGTACTCCTATCGAGCAGTACTTC.

The CDR3 DNA reads as TGTGCCAGCAGCTTTCCCACCGGGGAGCTGTTTTTT. Amino acid sequence: CASSFPTGELFF. The chain joins TRBV5-8 to TRBJ2-2; unclear D gene. Trimming cost V 2 bases and J 4 bases, with 3 bases left between them. There are 12 residues in the CDR3. The V gene's germline CDR1 is SGHTS and CDR2 YDEGEE.

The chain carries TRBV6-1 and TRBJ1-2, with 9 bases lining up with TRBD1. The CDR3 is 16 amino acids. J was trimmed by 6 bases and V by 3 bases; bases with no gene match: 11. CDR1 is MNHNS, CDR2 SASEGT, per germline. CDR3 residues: CASSDSTTGGFHGYTF. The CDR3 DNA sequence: TGTGCCAGCAGTGACAGCACAACAGGGGGCTTTCATGGCTACACCTTC.

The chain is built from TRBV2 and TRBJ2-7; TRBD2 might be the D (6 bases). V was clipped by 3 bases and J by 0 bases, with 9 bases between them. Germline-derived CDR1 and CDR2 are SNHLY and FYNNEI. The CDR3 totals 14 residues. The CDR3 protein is CASSERGYSYEQYF. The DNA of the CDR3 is TGTGCCAGCAGTGAGCGGGGATACTCCTACGAGCAGTACTTC.

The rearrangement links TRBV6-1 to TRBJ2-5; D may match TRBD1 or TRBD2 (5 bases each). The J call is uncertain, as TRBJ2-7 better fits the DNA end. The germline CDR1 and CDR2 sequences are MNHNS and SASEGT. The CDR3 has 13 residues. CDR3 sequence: CASLETEGYEQYF. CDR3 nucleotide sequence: TGTGCCAGTCTTGAGACAGAGGGTTACGAGCAGTACTTC.

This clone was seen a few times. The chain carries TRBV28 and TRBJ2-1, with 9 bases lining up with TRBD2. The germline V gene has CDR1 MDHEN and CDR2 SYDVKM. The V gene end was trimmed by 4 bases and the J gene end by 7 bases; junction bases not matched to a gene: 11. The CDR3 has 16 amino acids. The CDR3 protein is CASSSGAGGTWNEQFF. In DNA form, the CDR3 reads TGTGCCAGCAGTTCAGGAGCGGGAGGTACTTGGAATGAGCAGTTCTTC.

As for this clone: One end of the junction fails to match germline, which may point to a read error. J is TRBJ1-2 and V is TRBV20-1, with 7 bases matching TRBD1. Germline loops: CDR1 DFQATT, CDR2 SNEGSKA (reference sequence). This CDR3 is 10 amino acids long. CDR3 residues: CSARTGDYAF. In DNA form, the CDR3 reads TGCAGTGCTAGAACAGGGGATTACGCCTTC.

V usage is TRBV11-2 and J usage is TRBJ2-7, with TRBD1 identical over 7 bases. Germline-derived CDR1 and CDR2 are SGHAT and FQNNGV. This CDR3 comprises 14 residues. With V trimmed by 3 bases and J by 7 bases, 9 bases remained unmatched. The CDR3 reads CASSLGQYLREQYF. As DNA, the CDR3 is TGTGCCAGCAGCTTGGGACAGTACCTTCGTGAGCAGTACTTC.

The CDR3 region has the DNA TGTGCCAGCAGCTTAGAACTGAACTACGAGCAGTACTTC. The encoded protein is CASSLELNYEQYF. V and J are TRBV7-8 and TRBJ2-7; D remains unclear. Trimming took off 1 base at V and 3 bases at J, with 7 bases between the two ends. This CDR3 spans 13 amino acids. The germline gives CDR1 SGHVS, CDR2 FQNEAQ.

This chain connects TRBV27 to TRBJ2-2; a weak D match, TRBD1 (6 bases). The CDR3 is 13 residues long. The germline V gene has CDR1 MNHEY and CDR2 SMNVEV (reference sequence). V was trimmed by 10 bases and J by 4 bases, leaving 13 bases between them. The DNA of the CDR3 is TGTGCCATCTTAGACAGGTCCACCGGGGAGCTGTTTTTT. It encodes CAILDRSTGELFF.

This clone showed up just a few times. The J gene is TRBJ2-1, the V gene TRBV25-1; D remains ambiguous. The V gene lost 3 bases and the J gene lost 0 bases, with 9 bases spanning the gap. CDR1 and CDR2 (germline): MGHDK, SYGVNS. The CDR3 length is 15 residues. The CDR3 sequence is CASSDWESSYNEQFF. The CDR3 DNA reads TGTGCCAGCAGTGACTGGGAAAGCTCCTACAATGAGCAGTTCTTC. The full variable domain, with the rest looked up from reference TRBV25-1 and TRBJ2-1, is EADIYQTPRYLVIGTGKKITLECSQTMGHDKMYWYQQDPGMELHLIHYSYGVNSTEKGDLSSESTVSRIRTEHFPLTLESARPSHTSQYLCASSDWESSYNEQFFGPGTRLTVL.

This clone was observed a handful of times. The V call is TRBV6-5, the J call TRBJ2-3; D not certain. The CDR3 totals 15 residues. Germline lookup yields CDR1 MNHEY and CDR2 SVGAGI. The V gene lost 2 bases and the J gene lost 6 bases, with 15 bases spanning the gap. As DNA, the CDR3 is TGTGCCAGCAGTTACCGTCGTCAGTTGGGGGATACGCAGTATTTT. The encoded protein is CASSYRRQLGDTQYF.

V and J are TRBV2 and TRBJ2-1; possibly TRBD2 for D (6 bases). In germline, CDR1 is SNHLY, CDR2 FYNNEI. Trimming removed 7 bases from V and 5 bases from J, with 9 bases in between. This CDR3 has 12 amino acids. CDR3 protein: CASTWGDNEQFF. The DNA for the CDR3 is TGTGCCAGCACTTGGGGGGACAATGAGCAGTTCTTC.

CDR3 sequence: CASSKQGFSNQPQHF. CDR3 coding DNA: TGTGCCAGCAGCAAACAGGGCTTTAGCAATCAGCCCCAGCATTTT. This chain links TRBV5-8 with TRBJ1-5, with D possibly matching TRBD1 (6 bases). V lost 4 bases and J lost 0, with 11 bases in between. The CDR3 length is 15 residues. The germline CDR1 and CDR2 sequences are SGHTS and YDEGEE.

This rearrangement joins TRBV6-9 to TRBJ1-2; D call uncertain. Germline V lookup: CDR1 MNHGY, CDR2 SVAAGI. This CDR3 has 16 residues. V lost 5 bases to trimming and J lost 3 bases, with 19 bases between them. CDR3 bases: TGTGCCAGCAGTGAACTTCCACAAGACCTAGACTATGGCTACACCTTC. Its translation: CASSELPQDLDYGYTF.

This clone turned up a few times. The CDR3 coding sequence is TGTGCCAGCAGCGTAGAAGGGAGCTCCTACGAGCAGTACTTC. This codes for CASSVEGSSYEQYF. The chain couples TRBV9 to TRBJ2-7, with D possibly matching TRBD2 (5 bases). The CDR3 runs to 14 residues. Trimming shortened V by 0 bases and J by 0 bases, and 7 bases separated the two germline ends. Per germline, CDR1 SGDLS and CDR2 YYNGEE.

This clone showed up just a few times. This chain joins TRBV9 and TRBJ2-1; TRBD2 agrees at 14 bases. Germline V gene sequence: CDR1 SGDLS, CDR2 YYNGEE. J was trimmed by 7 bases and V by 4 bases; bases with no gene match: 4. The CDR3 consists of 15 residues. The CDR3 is CASSLGLAGENEQFF. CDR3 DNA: TGTGCCAGCAGCCTGGGACTAGCGGGAGAAAATGAGCAGTTCTTC.

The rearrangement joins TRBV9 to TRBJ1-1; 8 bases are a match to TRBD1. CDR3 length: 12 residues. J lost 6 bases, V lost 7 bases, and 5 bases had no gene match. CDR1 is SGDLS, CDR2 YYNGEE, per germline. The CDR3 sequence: CASGQGGPEAFF. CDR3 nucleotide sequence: TGTGCCAGCGGACAGGGCGGACCTGAAGCTTTCTTT. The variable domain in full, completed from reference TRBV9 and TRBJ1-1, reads DSGVTQTPKHLITATGQRVTLRCSPRSGDLSVYWYQQSLDQGLQFLIQYYNGEERAKGNILERFSAQQFPDLHSELNLSSLELGDSALYFCASGQGGPEAFFGQGTRLTVV.

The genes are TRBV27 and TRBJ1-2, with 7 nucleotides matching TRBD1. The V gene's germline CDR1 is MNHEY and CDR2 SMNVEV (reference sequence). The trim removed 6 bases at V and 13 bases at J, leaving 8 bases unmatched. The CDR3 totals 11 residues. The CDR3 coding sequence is TGTGCCAGCAGCGACGGGACAGATCCCACCTTC. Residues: CASSDGTDPTF.

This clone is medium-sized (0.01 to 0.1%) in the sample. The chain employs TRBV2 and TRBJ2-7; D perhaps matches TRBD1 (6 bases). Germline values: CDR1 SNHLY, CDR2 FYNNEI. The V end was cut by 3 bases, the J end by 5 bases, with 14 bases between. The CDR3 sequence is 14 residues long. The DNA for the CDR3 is TGTGCCAGCAGTGACTACGGACAGCGCGACGAGCAGTACTTC. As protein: CASSDYGQRDEQYF.

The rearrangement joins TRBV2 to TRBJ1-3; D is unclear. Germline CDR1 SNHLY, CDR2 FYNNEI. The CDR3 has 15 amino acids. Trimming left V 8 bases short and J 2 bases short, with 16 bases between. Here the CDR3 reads CASGPGPGAGNTIYF. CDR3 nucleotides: TGTGCCAGCGGCCCCGGGCCCGGGGCTGGAAACACCATATATTTT.

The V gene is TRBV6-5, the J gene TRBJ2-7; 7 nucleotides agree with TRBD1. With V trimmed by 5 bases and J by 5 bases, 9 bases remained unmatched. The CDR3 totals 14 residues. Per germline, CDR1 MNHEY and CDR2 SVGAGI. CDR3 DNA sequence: TGTGCCAGCAGTCCGACAGGGAAGATCAACGAGCAGTACTTC. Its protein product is CASSPTGKINEQYF.

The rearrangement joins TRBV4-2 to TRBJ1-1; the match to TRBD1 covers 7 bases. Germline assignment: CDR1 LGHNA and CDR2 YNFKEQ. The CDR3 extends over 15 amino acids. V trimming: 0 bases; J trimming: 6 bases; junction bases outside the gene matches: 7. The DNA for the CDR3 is TGTGCCAGCAGCCAAGATGGAGGGGGCAGCTCTGAAGCTTTCTTT. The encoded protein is CASSQDGGGSSEAFF.

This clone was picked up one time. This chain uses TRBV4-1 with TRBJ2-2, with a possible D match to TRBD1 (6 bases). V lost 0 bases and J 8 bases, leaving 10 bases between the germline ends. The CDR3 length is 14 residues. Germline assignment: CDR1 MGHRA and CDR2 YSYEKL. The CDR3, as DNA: TGCGCCAGCAGCCAAGACAGGGGCAGGGGGGAGCTGTTTTTT. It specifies CASSQDRGRGELFF.

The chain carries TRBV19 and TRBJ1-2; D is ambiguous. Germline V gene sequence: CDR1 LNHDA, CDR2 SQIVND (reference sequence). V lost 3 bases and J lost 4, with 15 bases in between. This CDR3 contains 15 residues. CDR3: CASSIGESGFYGYTF. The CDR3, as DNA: TGTGCCAGTAGTATCGGAGAGTCGGGGTTCTATGGCTACACCTTC.